This paragraph reports one T cell receptor beta chain. Sequencing used immunoSEQ multiplex PCR; TCRdb keeps in-frame clones, though not all of them. The sample contains 120,000 or so clones, around 90% of which appear only once. This specimen comes from a study of T cell responses to AZD1222 COVID-19 vaccine. In germline, CDR1 is GTSNPN, CDR2 SVGIG (reference sequence). This CDR3 comprises 17 residues. The V segment lost 0 bases and the J segment 2 bases; nucleotides outside the gene matches: 11. The chain has TRBV30 and TRBJ2-3; 7 nucleotides match TRBD2. The input for sequencing was peripheral blood, taken 28 days after the second dose of the MenACWY control vaccine. The sequence came from an adult who received the MenACWY meningococcal vaccine as a control. The CDR3 region is CAWSVYPSGIYTDTQYF. The DNA of the CDR3 is TGTGCCTGGAGTGTGTACCCGAGCGGGATTTACACAGATACGCAGTATTTT.